Shown below are 26 T cell receptor beta chains from a single sample sequenced in a study of Graves' ophthalmopathy and Graves' hyperthyroidism. Researchers took RNA transcripts and amplified TCR beta CDR3 regions from them. Second-round multiplex PCR followed a first-round RT-PCR using HTBI primers. TCRdb analysed the multiplex PCR reads with MiXCR anew, one entry per CDR3 protein. There are about 240,000 distinct CDR3 sequences in the sample; around 50% occur only once, and approximately 44% lies in the top ten. The sample was peripheral blood. These receptor sequences come from an adult man with Graves' ophthalmopathy.

V and J are TRBV5-6 and TRBJ2-6; 8 bases line up with TRBD1. Germline trimming cut 3 bases from V and 0 bases from J; bases unmatched to any gene: 11. CDR1 SGHDT and CDR2 YYEEEE come from the germline V gene. The CDR3 totals 19 residues. The CDR3 region has the DNA TGTGCCAGCAGCTCTACAGACAGGGGTTCTCTCTCTGGGGCCAACGTCCTGACTTTC. Protein: CASSSTDRGSLSGANVLTF.

The genes are TRBV29-1 and TRBJ2-7, with 15 bases aligning to TRBD2. The CDR3 sequence is 18 residues long. The V segment lost 4 bases and the J segment 2 bases; nucleotides outside the gene matches: 12. Per germline, CDR1 SQVTM and CDR2 ANQGSEA. Here the CDR3 reads CSVVGLAGGPMSTYEQYF. The CDR3 bases are TGCAGCGTTGTCGGACTAGCGGGAGGGCCTATGTCGACCTACGAGCAGTACTTC.

The V call is TRBV25-1, the J call TRBJ1-1; the D is unclear. Germline CDR1 and CDR2: MGHDK and SYGVNS. V gave up 4 bases and J gave up 5 bases, with 14 bases separating them. The CDR3 is made up of 14 amino acids. The CDR3 sequence is CASSGSWEETEAFF. CDR3 in DNA: TGTGCCAGCAGTGGAAGTTGGGAAGAAACTGAAGCTTTCTTT.

V usage is TRBV20-1 and J usage is TRBJ2-7; 11 bases fit TRBD2. J gave up 3 bases and V 0 bases, and 4 bases lay outside the gene matches. Germline loops: CDR1 DFQATT, CDR2 SNEGSKA (reference sequence). The CDR3 length is 15 residues. The chain's CDR3 is CSARDLAGGNYEQYF. The CDR3 DNA follows: TGCAGTGCTAGAGACCTAGCGGGAGGCAACTACGAGCAGTACTTC.

This rearrangement joins TRBV2 to TRBJ1-3, with D perhaps matching TRBD1 (6 bases). V shed 7 bases and J shed 4 bases, with 17 bases lying between them. CDR1 and CDR2 (germline): SNHLY, FYNNEI. The CDR3 totals 15 residues. The chain's CDR3 is CASIGGQGGGNTIYF. CDR3 sequence (DNA): TGTGCCAGCATTGGGGGCCAAGGGGGAGGAAACACCATATATTTT.

This clonotype appeared a few times. This chain uses TRBV6-5 with TRBJ1-6; TRBD1 is a possible D gene (6 bases). Germline CDR1 MNHEY, CDR2 SVGAGI. V was clipped by 7 bases and J by 6 bases, with 16 bases between them. The CDR3 covers 15 residues. Here the CDR3 DNA reads TGTGCCAGCAACCTTAGGGGGGGAAGTAATTCACCCCTCCACTTT. It codes for CASNLRGGSNSPLHF.

This sequence joins TRBV9 and TRBJ1-5, with TRBD1 matching over 8 bases. The CDR3 is 14 amino acids. J gave up 6 bases and V 4 bases, and 6 bases lay outside the gene matches. CDR1 and CDR2 from the germline V gene are SGDLS and YYNGEE. For the CDR3, the DNA is TGTGCCAGCAGCCCCTCGACAGGGGCTCAGCCCCAGCATTTT. Protein: CASSPSTGAQPQHF.

Ten or more counts support this clonotype. The rearrangement links TRBV7-6 to TRBJ1-3, with D tentatively TRBD1 (6 bases). CDR1 SGHVS and CDR2 FNYEAQ come from the germline V gene. This CDR3 comprises 14 residues. V shed 4 bases and J shed 4 bases, with 11 bases lying between them. CDR3 coding DNA: TGTGCCAGCAGCTACACAGGGTCAGGAAACACCATATATTTT. Protein product: CASSYTGSGNTIYF.

The chain recombines TRBV20-1 with TRBJ1-5; a weak D match, TRBD1 (5 bases). The CDR3 runs 16 residues. In germline, CDR1 is DFQATT, CDR2 SNEGSKA (reference sequence). Trimming left V 5 bases short and J 0 bases short, with 17 bases between. This chain's CDR3 is CSAGAQPGDSNQPQHF. CDR3 bases: TGCAGTGCTGGGGCGCAGCCGGGTGATAGCAATCAGCCCCAGCATTTT.

The J gene is TRBJ2-5, the V gene TRBV10-3; the match to TRBD2 covers 12 bases. The CDR3 runs 17 residues. With V trimmed by 2 bases and J by 10 bases, 14 bases remained unmatched. Germline CDR1 and CDR2: ENHRY and SYGVKD. CDR3 sequence: CAISEASGRASPGDQYF. The CDR3 DNA reads TGTGCCATCAGTGAGGCTAGCGGGAGGGCCTCACCGGGCGACCAGTACTTC.

This clonotype was counted a few times. The rearrangement uses TRBV7-8 and TRBJ2-1, with D possibly being TRBD2 (5 bases). Trimming pared 4 bases from V and 3 bases from J, leaving 10 bases between. CDR1 is SGHVS and CDR2 is FQNEAQ in the germline V gene. The CDR3 runs 14 residues. CDR3 sequence (DNA): TGTGCCAGCAGCTCACTAGTGAACTACAATGAGCAGTTCTTC. Protein: CASSSLVNYNEQFF.

V and J are TRBV7-6 and TRBJ2-7, with 8 bases identical to TRBD1. There are 19 residues in the CDR3. Trimming took 5 bases from V and 1 from J; bases not matched to a gene: 19. The V gene's germline CDR1 is SGHVS and CDR2 FNYEAQ. CDR3 coding DNA: TGTGCCAGCAGCCCCCCCAGGGGCCCAGATACAGGGGGTTCCTACGAGCAGTACTTC. Protein product: CASSPPRGPDTGGSYEQYF. Drawing the rest from reference TRBV7-6 and TRBJ2-7, the complete variable domain is GAGVSQSPRYKVTKRGQDVALRCDPISGHVSLYWYRQALGQGPEFLTYFNYEAQQDKSGLPNDRFSAERPEGSISTLTIQRTEQRDSAMYRCASSPPRGPDTGGSYEQYFGPGTRLTVT.

In regard to this clonotype: At one of its ends the junction is not consistent with the germline gene, which may arise from a read error. The rearrangement joins TRBV2 to TRBJ2-5; 7 bases map to TRBD2. Germline CDR1 reads SNHLY; CDR2 reads FYNNEI. This CDR3 comprises 13 residues. The CDR3 reads CAGSDSGTETQYF. The CDR3 nucleotides read TGTGCCGGCAGTGACAGCGGGACGGAGACCCAGTACTTC.

This clonotype was recorded at least ten times. The genes are TRBV7-2 and TRBJ2-7; TRBD2 aligns across 8 bases. The germline V gene encodes CDR1 SGHTA and CDR2 FQGNSA. CDR3 length: 15 residues. Trimming took 8 bases from V and 4 from J; bases not matched to a gene: 13. CDR3 amino acids: CASSPGGGARYEQYF. The CDR3 bases are TGTGCCAGCTCGCCCGGGGGGGGGGCGCGGTACGAGCAGTACTTC.

V is TRBV4-1 and J is TRBJ2-2; either TRBD1 or TRBD2 may supply D (5 bases each). V gave up 7 bases and J gave up 6 bases, with 9 bases separating them. The germline V gene has CDR1 MGHRA and CDR2 YSYEKL. The CDR3 runs 12 residues. CDR3 protein: CASNVGAGELFF. The CDR3 region has the DNA TGCGCCAGCAACGTGGGGGCCGGGGAGCTGTTTTTT.

The genes are TRBV7-8 and TRBJ1-6; D is possibly TRBD1 (6 bases). Germline CDR1 is SGHVS and CDR2 is FQNEAQ. CDR3 length equals 13 residues. V was cut by 3 bases and J by 14 bases, with 14 bases left in between. This chain's CDR3 is CASSFSTGQTLHF. For the CDR3, the DNA is TGTGCCAGCAGCTTCTCTACAGGGCAGACCCTCCACTTT.

V gene TRBV10-3 combines with J gene TRBJ1-3; D is ambiguous. Trimming pared 10 bases from V and 1 base from J, leaving 17 bases between. The CDR3 has 15 amino acids. The germline CDR1 and CDR2 sequences are ENHRY and SYGVKD. CDR3 loop: CASCGSFFSGNTIYF. The CDR3 coding sequence is TGTGCCAGCTGCGGGTCCTTTTTTTCTGGAAACACCATATATTTT.

V and J are TRBV7-9 and TRBJ2-3; TRBD2 agrees at 7 bases. The CDR3 is 14 residues long. After removal of 1 base from V and 8 bases from J, the junction contained 6 bases not matched to a gene. Germline V gene data show CDR1 as SEHNR and CDR2 as FQNEAQ (reference sequence). The CDR3, as DNA: TGTGCCAGCAGCTTAGGCCGGGAGGATGGTACGCAGTATTTT. Its translation: CASSLGREDGTQYF.

On this clonotype: At one of its ends the junction is not consistent with the germline gene, which may arise from a read error. The J gene is TRBJ1-1, the V gene TRBV24-1; TRBD1 agrees at 9 bases. CDR3 length equals 15 residues. Germline values: CDR1 KGHDR, CDR2 SFDVKD. CDR3 bases: TGTGCCACCGGTGAAACGGACAGGGGAAACACTGAAGCTTTCTTT. This sequence encodes CATGETDRGNTEAFF.

The chain recombines TRBV19 with TRBJ1-1; D unclear. The CDR3 is 11 residues long. Germline CDR1 LNHDA, CDR2 SQIVND (reference sequence). The V end was cut by 3 bases, the J end by 8 bases, with 7 bases between. CDR3 residues: CASSMTREAFF. In DNA, the CDR3 is TGTGCCAGTAGTATGACTCGGGAAGCTTTCTTT.

There are many counts of this clonotype. The genes are TRBV5-4 and TRBJ1-6; D is perhaps TRBD1 (5 bases). V was cut by 1 base and J by 11 bases, with 10 bases left in between. This CDR3 has 13 amino acids. CDR1 and CDR2 from the germline V gene are SGHNT and YYREEE (reference sequence). The CDR3 DNA follows: TGTGCCAGCAGCTTGTCGGGGCAGACACCCCTCCACTTT. This sequence encodes CASSLSGQTPLHF.

The chain employs TRBV5-5 and TRBJ1-6; D gene uncertain. Germline CDR1 reads SGHKS; CDR2 reads YYEKEE (reference sequence). This CDR3 has 13 amino acids. V lost 0 bases and J 14 bases, leaving 12 bases between the germline ends. The CDR3 region has the DNA TGTGCCAGCAGCTTGGATCCGGCAGAAGCCCTCCACTTT. Translated: CASSLDPAEALHF.

This clonotype was seen only a few times. V and J are TRBV19 and TRBJ1-1; 7 nucleotides agree with TRBD1. V lost 2 bases to trimming and J lost 2 bases; unmatched junction nucleotides: 5. Germline V lookup: CDR1 LNHDA, CDR2 SQIVND (reference sequence). This CDR3 contains 15 residues. Written as DNA, the CDR3 is TGTGCCAGTAGTATAACCGGGACAGCAAACACTGAAGCTTTCTTT. It encodes CASSITGTANTEAFF.

J is TRBJ2-7 and V is TRBV27; D unresolved. Germline V gene lookup returns CDR1 MNHEY and CDR2 SMNVEV (reference sequence). CDR3 length equals 14 residues. V shed 0 bases and J shed 0 bases, with 6 bases lying between them. Here the CDR3 reads CASSLSLSSYEQYF. The CDR3, as DNA: TGTGCCAGCAGTTTATCGTTAAGCTCCTACGAGCAGTACTTC.

The V gene is TRBV27, the J gene TRBJ2-7; 7 bases map to TRBD1. The J segment lost 3 bases and the V segment lost 7 bases, leaving 3 bases of the junction unmatched. The CDR3 sequence is 12 residues long. Per the germline V gene, CDR1 is MNHEY and CDR2 is SMNVEV (reference sequence). CDR3 loop: CASMSGGYEQYF. CDR3 bases: TGTGCCAGCATGTCAGGGGGCTACGAGCAGTACTTC.

This clonotype was seen many times. The chain combines TRBV4-2 with TRBJ1-3; D is ambiguous. The CDR3 length is 14 residues. The V end lost 1 base, the J end lost 0 bases, and 4 bases lay between the germline ends. CDR1 is LGHNA and CDR2 is YNFKEQ in the germline V gene. The CDR3 coding sequence is TGTGCCAGCAGCCAAGCCTACTCTGGAAACACCATATATTTT. Protein product: CASSQAYSGNTIYF.